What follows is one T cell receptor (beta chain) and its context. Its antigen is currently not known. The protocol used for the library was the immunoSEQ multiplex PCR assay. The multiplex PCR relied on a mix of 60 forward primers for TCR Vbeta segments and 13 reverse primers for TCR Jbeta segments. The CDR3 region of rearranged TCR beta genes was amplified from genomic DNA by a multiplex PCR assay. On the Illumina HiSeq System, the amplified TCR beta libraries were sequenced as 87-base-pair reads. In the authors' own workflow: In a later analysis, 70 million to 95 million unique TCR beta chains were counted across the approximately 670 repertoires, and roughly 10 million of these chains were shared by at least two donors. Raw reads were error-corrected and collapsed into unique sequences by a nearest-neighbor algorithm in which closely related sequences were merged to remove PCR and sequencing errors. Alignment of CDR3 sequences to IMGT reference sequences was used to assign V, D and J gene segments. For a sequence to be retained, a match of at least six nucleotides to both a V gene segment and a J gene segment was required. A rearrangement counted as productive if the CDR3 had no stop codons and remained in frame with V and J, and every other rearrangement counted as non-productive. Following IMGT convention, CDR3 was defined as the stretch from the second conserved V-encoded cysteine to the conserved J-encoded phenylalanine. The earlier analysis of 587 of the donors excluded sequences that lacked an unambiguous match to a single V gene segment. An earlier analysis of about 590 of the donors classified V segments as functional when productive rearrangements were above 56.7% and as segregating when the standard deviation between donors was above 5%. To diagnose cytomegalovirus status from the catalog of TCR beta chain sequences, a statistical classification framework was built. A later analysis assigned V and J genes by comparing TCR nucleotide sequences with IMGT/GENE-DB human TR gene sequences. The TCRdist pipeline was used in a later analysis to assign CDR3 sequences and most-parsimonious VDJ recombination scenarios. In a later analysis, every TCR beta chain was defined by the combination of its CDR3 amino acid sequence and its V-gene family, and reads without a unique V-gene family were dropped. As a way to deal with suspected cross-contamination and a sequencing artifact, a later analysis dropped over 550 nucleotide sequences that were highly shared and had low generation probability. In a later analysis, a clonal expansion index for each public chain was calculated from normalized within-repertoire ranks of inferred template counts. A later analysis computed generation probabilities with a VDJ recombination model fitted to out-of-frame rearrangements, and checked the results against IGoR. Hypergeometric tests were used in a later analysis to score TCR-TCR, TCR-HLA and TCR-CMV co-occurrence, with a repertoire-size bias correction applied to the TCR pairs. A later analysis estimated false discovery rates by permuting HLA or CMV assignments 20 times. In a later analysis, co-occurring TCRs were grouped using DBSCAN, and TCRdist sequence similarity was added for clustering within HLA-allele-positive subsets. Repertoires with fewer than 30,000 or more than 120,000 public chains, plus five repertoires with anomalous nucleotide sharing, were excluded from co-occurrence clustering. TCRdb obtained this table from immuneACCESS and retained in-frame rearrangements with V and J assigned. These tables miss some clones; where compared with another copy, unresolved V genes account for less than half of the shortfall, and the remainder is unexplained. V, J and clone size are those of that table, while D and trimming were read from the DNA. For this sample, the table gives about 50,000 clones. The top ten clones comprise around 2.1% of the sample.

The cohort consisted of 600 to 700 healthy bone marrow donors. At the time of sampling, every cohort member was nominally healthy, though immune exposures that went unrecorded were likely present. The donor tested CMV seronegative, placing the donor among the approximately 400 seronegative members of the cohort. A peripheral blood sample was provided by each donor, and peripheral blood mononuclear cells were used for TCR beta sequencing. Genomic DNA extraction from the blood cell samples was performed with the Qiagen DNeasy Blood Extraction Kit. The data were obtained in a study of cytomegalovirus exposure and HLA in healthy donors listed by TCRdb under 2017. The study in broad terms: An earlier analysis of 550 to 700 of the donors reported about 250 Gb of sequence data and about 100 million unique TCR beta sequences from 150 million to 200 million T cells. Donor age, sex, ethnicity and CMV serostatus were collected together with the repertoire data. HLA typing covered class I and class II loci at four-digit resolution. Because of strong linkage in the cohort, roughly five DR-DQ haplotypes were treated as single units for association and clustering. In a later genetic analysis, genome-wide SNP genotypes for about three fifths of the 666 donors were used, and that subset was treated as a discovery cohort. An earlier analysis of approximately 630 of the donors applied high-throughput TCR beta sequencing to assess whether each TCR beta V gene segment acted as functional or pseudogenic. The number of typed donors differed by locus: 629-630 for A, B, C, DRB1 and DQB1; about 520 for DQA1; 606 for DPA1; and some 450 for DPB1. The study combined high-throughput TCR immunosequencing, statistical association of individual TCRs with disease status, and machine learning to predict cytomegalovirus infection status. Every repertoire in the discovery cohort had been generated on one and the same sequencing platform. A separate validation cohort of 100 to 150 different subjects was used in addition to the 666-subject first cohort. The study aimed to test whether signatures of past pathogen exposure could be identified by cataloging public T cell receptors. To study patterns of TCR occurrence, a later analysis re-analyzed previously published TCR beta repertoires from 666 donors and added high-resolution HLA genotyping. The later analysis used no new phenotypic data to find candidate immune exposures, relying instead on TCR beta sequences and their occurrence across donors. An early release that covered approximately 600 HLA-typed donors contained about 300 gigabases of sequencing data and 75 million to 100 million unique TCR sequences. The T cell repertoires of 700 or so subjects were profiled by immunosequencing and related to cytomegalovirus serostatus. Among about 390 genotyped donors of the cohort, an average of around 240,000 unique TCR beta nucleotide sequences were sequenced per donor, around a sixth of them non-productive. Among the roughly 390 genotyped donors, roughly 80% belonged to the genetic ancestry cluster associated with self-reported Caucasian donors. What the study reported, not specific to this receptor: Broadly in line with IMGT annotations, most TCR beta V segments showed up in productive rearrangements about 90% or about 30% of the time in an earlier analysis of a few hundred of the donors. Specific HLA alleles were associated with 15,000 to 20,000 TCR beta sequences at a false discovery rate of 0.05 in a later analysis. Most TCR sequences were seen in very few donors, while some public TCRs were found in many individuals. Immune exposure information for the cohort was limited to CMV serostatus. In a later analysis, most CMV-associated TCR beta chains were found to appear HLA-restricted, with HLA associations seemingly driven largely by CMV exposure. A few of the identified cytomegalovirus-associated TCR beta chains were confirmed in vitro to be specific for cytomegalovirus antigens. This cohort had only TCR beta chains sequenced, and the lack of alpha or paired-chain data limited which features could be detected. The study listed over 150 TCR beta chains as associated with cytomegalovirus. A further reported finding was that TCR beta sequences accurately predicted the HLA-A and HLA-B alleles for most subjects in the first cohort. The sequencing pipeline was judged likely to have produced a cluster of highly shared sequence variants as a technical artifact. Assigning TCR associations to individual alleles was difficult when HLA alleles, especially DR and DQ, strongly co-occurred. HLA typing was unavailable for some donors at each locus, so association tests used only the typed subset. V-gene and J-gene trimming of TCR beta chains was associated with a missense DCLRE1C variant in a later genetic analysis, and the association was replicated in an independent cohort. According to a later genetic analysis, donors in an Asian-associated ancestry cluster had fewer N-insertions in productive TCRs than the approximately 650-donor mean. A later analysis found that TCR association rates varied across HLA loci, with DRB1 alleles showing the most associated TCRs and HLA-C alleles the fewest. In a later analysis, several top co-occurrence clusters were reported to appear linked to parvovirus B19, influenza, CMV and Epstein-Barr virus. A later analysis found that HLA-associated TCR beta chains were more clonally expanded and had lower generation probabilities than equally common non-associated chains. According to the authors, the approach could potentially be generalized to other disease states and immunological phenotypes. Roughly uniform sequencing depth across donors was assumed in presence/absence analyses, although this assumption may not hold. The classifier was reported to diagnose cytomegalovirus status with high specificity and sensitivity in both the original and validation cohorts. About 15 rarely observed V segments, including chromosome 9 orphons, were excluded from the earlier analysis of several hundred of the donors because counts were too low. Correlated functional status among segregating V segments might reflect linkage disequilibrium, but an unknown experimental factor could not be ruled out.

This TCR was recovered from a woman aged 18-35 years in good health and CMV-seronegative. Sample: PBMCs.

CDR3 sequence: CASSLSGGSGANVLTF. The DNA sequence is given as TGCGCCAGCAGCCTGTCCGGAGGCTCTGGGGCCAACGTCCTGACTTTC. The V and J genes are TRBV4-1 and TRBJ2-6; the D segment could be TRBD2, given 5 matching bases. V was cut back by 4 bases and J by 0 bases, leaving a gap of 10 bases between them. The CDR3 covers 16 residues, taking in both the cysteine and the phenylalanine. Kept here is only the CDR3 DNA, which spans 48 bases and is read in frame from base 1. Per the germline V gene, MGHRA is the CDR1 and YSYEKL is the CDR2.